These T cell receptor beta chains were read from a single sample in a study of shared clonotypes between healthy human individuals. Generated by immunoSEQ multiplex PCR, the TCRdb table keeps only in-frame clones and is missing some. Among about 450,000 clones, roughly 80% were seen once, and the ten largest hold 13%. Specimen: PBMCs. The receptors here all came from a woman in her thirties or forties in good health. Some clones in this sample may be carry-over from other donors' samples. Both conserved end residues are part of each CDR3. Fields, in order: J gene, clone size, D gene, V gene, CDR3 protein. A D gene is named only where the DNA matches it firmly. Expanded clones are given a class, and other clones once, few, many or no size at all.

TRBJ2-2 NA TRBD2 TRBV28 CANQGLAGVISAGELFF
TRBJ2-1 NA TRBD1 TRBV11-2 CASSLDLDREQFF
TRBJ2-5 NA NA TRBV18 CASSPAGDGTQYF
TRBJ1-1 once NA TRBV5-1 CASSPGTGAWASNTEAFF
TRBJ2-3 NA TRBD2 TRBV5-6 CASSSSGRGADTQYF
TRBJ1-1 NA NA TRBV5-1 CASSVQPGTNTEAFF
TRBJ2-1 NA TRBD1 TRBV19 CASSPPNRGRNEQFF
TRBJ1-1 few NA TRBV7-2 CASSLQMNTEAFF
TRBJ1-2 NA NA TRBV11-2 CASSLDRWGPGNYGYTF
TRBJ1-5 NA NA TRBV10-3 CAISESVQADDQPQHF
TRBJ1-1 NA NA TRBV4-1 CASSQEGRFNPRDEAFF
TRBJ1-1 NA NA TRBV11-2 CASSSRGNTEAFF
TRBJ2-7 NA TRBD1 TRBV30 CAWSPGTGVYEQYF
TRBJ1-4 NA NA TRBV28 CASSLIRLNEKLFF
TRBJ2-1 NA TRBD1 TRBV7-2 CASSFASGGGSPKEQFF